A single TCR beta chain is shown here with its context. The authors' processing: Reference gene primer amplification yielded estimated nucleated cell counts. Profiling relied on immunoSEQ multiplex PCR, and the TCRdb table lists in-frame clones only, not all of them. V and J calls and clone size come straight from that table; D and trimming were deduced from the DNA. The table shows some 190,000 clones, with around 82% occurring only once. The sample is drawn from a study of blood T cell repertoires in COVID-19. Study-level background: COVID-19 samples from acute and convalescent phases originated in the United States, Italy and Spain. In each case, the material was cDNA or gDNA derived from T cells, B-cell-depleted T cells, or PBMCs.

This CDR3 is 16 amino acids long. Trimming shortened V by 4 bases and J by 0 bases, and 14 bases separated the two germline ends. Germline assignment: CDR1 SGHVS and CDR2 FQNEAQ. This receptor was taken from a woman older than 75 with active or convalescent COVID-19. Sequencing was performed on peripheral blood. The chain combines TRBV7-8 with TRBJ2-3; tentative D call: TRBD2 (6 bases). The CDR3 DNA sequence: TGTGCCAGCAGCTACTATGGCGGGGCTAGCACAGATACGCAGTATTTT. Its protein product is CASSYYGGASTDTQYF.